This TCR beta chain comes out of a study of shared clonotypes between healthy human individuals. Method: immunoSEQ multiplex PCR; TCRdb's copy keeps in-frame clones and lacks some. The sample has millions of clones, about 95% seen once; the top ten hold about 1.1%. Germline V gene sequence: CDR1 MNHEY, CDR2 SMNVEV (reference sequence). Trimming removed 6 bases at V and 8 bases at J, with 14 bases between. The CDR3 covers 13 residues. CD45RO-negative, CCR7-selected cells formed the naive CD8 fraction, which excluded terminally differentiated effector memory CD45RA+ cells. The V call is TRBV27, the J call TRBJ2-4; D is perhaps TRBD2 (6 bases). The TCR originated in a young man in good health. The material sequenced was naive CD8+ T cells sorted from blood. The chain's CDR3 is CASRGGLQDIQYF. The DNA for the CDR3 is TGTGCCAGCAGGGGGGGACTTCAAGACATTCAGTACTTC.